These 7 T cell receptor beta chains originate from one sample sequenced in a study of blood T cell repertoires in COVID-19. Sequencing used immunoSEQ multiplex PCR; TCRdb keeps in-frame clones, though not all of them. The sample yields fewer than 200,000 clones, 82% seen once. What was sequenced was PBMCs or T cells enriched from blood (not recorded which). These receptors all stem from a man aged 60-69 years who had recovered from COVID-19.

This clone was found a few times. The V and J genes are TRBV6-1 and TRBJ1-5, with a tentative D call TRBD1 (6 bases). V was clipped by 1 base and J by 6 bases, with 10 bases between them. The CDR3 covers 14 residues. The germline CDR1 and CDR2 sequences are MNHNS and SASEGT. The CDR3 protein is CASSEGGPSQPQHF. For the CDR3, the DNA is TGTGCCAGCAGTGAAGGGGGGCCCAGTCAGCCCCAGCATTTT.

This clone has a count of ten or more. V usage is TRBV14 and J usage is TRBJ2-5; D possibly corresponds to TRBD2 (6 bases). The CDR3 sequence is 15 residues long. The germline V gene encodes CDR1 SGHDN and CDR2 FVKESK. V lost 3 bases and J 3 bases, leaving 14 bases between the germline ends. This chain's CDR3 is CASSQGTQRKETQYF. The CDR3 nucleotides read TGTGCCAGCAGCCAGGGGACTCAGCGGAAAGAGACCCAGTACTTC.

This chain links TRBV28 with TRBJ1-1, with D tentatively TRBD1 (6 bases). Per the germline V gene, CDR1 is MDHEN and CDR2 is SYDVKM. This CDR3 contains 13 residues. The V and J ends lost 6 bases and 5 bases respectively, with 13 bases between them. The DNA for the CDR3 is TGTGCCAGCAGCGACAACACAGGGACTGAAGCTTTCTTT. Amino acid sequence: CASSDNTGTEAFF.

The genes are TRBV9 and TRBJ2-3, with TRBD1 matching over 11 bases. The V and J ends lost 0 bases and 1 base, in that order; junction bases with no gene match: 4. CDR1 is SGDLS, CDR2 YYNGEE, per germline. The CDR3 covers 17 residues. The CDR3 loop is CASSVGTGGAGTDTQYF. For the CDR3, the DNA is TGTGCCAGCAGCGTAGGGACAGGGGGCGCCGGCACAGATACGCAGTATTTT.

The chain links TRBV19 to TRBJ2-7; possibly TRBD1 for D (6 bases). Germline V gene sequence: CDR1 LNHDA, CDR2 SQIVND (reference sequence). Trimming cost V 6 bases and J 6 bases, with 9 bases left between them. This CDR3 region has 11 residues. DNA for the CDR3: TGTGCCAGTAGCGGACAGCTCGAGCAGTACTTC. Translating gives CASSGQLEQYF.

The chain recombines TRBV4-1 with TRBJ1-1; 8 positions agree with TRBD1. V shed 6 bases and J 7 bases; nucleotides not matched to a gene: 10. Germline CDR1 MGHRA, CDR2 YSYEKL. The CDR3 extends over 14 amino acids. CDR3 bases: TGCGCCAGCAGGGGCTTGACAGGGGTGCGTGAAGCTTTCTTT. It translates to CASRGLTGVREAFF.

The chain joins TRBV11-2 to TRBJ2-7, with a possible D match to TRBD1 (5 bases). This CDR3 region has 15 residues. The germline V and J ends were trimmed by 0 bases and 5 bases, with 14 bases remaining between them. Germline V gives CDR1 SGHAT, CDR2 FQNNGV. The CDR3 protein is CASSLELRGRNEQYF. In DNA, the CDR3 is TGTGCCAGCAGCTTAGAGTTAAGGGGTCGCAACGAGCAGTACTTC. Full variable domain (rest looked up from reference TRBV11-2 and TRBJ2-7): EAGVAQSPRYKIIEKRQSVAFWCNPISGHATLYWYQQILGQGPKLLIQFQNNGVVDDSQLPKDRFSAERLKGVDSTLKIQPAKLEDSAVYLCASSLELRGRNEQYFGPGTRLTVT.